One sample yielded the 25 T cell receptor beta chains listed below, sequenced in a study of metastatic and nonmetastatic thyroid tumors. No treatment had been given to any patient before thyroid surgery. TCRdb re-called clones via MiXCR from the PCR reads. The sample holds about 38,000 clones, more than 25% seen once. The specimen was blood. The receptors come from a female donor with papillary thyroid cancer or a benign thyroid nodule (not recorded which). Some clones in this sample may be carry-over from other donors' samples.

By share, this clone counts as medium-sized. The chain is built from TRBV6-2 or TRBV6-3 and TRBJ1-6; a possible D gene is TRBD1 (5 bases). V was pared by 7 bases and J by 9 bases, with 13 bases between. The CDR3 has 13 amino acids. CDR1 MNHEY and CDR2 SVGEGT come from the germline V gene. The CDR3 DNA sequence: TGTGCCAGCACCCCTGGAGGGGTTTCACCCCTCCACTTT. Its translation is CASTPGGVSPLHF.

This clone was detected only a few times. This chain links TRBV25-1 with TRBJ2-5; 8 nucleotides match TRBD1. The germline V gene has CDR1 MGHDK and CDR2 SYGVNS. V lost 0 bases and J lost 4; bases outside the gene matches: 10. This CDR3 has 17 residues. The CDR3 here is CASSEYRGTGVPETQYF. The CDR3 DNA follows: TGTGCCAGCAGTGAATATCGGGGGACAGGAGTCCCAGAGACCCAGTACTTC. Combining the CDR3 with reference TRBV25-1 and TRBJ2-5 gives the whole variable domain EADIYQTPRYLVIGTGKKITLECSQTMGHDKMYWYQQDPGMELHLIHYSYGVNSTEKGDLSSESTVSRIRTEHFPLTLESARPSHTSQYLCASSEYRGTGVPETQYFGPGTRLLVL.

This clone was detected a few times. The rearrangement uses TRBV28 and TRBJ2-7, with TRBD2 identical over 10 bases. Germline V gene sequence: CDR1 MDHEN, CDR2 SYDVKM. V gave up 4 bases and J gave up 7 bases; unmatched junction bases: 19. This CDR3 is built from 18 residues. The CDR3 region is CASSSNQPQAGGPWEQYF. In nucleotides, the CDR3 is TGTGCCAGCAGTTCTAACCAACCTCAAGCGGGAGGGCCGTGGGAGCAGTACTTC.

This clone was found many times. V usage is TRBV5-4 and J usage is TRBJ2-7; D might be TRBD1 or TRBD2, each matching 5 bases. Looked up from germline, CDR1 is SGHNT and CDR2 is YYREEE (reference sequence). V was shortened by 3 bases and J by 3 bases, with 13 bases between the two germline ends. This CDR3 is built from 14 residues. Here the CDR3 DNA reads TGTGCCAGCAGCTCCTCCGGGACCGACTACGAGCAGTACTTC. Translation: CASSSSGTDYEQYF.

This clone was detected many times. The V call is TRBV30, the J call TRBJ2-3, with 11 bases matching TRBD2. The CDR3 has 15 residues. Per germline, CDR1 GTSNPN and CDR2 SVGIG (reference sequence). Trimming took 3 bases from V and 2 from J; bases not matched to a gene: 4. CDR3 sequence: CAWSEGLADTDTQYF. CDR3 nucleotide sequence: TGTGCCTGGAGCGAGGGACTAGCGGACACAGATACGCAGTATTTT.

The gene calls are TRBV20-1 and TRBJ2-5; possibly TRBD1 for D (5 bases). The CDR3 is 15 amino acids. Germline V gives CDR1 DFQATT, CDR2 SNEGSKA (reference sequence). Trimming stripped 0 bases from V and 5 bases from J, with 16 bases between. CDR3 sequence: CSARDLLRQMETQYF. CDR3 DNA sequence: TGCAGTGCTAGAGATTTATTAAGACAGATGGAGACCCAGTACTTC.

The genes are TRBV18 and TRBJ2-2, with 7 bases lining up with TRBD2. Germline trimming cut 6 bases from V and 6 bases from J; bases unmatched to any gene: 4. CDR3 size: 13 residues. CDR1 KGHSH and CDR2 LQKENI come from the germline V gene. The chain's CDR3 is CASSNRGAGELFF. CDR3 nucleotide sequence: TGTGCCAGCTCCAACCGGGGGGCCGGGGAGCTGTTTTTT.

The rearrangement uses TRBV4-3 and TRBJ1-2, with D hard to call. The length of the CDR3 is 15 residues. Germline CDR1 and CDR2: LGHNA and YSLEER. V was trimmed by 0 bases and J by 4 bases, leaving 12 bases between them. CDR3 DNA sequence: TGCGCCAGCAGCCAAGATCAGCCCACCTTCTATGGCTACACCTTC. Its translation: CASSQDQPTFYGYTF.

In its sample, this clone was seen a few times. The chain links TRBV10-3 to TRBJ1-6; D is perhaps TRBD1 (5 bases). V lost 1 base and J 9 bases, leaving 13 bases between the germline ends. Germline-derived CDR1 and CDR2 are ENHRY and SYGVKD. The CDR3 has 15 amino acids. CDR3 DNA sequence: TGTGCCATCAGTGAGTTTGCCGGCGGGGGTTCACCCCTCCACTTT. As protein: CAISEFAGGGSPLHF.

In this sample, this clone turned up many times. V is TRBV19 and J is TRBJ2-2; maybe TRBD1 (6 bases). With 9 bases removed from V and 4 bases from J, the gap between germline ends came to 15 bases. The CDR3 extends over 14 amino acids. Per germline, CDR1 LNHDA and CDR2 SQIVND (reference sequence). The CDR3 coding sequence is TGTGCCAGCACAGGGACCGCGATCACCGGGGAGCTGTTTTTT. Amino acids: CASTGTAITGELFF.

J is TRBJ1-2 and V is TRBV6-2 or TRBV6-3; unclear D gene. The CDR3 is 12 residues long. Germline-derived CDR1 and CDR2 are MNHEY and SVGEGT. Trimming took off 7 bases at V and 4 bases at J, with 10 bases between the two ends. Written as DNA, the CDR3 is TGTGCCAGCAATCCAGGCAGCTATGGCTACACCTTC. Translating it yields CASNPGSYGYTF.

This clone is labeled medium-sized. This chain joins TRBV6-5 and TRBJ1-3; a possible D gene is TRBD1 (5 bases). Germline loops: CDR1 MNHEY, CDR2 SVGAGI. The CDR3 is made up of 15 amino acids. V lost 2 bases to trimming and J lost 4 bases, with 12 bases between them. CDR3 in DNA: TGTGCCAGCAGTTACACGGTCGGGGGAGGAAACACCATATATTTT. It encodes CASSYTVGGGNTIYF.

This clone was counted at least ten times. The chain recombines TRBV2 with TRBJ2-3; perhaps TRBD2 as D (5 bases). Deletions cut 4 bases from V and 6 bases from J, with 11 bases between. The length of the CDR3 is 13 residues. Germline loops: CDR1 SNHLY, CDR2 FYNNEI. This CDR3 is CASSAHPGDTQYF. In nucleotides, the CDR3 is TGTGCCAGCAGTGCTCACCCGGGGGATACGCAGTATTTT.

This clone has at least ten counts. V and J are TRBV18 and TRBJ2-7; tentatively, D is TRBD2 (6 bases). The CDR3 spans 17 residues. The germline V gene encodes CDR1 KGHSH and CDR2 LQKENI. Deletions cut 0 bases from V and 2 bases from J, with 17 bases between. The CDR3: CASSPPGLRETTYEQYF. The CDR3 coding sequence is TGTGCCAGCTCACCACCGGGGTTGCGGGAAACCACCTACGAGCAGTACTTC.

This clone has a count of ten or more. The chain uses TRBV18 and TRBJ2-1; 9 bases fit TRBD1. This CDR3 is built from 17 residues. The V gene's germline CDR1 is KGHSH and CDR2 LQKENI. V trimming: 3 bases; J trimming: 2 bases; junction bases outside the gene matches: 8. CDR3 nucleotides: TGTGCCAGCTCACCGTTGACAGGGGGGGGCACCTACAATGAGCAGTTCTTC. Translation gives CASSPLTGGGTYNEQFF. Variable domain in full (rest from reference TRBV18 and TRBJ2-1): NAGVMQNPRHLVRRRGQEARLRCSPMKGHSHVYWYRQLPEEGLKFMVYLQKENIIDESGMPKERFSAEFPKEGPSILRIQQVVRGDSAAYFCASSPLTGGGTYNEQFFGPGTRLTVL.

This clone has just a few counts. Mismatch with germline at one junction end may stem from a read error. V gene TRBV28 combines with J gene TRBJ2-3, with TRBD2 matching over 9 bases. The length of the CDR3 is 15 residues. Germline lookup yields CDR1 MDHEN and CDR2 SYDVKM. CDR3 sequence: CASIHRGRGTDTQYF. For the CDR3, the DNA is TGTGCCAGCATCCATCGCGGGAGGGGCACGGATACGCAGTATTTT.

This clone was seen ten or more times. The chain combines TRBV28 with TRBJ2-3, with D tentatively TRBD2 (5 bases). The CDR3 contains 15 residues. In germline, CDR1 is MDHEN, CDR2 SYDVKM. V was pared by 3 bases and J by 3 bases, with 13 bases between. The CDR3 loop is CASSFPGLGTDTQYF. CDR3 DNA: TGTGCCAGCAGTTTCCCGGGATTAGGAACAGATACGCAGTATTTT.

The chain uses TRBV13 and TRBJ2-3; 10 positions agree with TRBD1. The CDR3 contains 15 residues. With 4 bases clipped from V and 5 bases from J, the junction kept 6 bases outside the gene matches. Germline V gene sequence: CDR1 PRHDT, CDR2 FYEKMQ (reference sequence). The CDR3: CASSSGQGFLDTQYF. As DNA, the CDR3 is TGTGCCAGCAGCTCGGGACAGGGGTTTCTAGATACGCAGTATTTT. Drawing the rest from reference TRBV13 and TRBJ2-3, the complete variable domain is AAGVIQSPRHLIKEKRETATLKCYPIPRHDTVYWYQQGPGQDPQFLISFYEKMQSDKGSIPDRFSAQQFSDYHSELNMSSLELGDSALYFCASSSGQGFLDTQYFGPGTRLTVL.

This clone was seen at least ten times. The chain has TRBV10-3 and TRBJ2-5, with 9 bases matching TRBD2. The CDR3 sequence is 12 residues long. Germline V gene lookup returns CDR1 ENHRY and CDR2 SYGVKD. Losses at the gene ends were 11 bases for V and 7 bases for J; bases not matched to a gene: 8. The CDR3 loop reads CAVSGTSLTQYF. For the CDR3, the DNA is TGTGCCGTTTCCGGGACTAGCCTGACCCAGTACTTC.

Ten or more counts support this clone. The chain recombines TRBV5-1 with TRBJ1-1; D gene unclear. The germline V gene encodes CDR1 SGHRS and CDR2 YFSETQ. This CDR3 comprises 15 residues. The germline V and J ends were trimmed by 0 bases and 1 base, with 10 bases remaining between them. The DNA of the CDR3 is TGCGCCAGCAGCTTGGTTGGGGTGGAGAACACTGAAGCTTTCTTT. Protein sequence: CASSLVGVENTEAFF.

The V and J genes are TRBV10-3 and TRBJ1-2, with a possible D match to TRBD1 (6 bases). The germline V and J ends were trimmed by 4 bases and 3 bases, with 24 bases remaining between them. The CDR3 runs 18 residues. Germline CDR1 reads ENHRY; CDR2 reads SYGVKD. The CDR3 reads CAISADRYRSPRDYGYTF. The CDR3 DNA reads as TGTGCCATCAGTGCCGACAGGTACAGGTCTCCTAGGGACTATGGCTACACCTTC.

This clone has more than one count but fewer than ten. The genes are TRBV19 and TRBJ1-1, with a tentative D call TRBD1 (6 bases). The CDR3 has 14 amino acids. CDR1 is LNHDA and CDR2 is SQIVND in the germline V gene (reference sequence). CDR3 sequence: CAPRGPPKNTEAFF. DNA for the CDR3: TGTGCACCCAGGGGACCCCCGAAGAACACTGAAGCTTTCTTT.

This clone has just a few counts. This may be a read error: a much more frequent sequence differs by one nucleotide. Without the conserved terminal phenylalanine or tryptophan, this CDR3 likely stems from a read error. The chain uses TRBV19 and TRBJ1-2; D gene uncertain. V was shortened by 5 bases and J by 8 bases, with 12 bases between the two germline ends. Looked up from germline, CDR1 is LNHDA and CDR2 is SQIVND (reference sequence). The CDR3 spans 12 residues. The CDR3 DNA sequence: TGTGCCAGTAGTGCGGGCACGAGGGGCTACACCCTC. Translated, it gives CASSAGTRGYTL.

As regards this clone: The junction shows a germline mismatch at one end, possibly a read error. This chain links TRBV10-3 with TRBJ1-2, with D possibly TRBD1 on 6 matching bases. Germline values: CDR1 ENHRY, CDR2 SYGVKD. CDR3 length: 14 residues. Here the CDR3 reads CAFSDGGQYYGYTF. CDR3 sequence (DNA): TGTGCCTTCAGTGATGGGGGACAATACTATGGCTACACCTTC.

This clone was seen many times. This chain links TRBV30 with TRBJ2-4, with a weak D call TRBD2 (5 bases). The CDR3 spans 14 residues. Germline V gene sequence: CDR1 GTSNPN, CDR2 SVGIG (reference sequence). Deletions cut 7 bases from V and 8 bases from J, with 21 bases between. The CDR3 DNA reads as TGTGCCTTCACTCCTGGACTGACTGTAGACATTCAGTACTTC. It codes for CAFTPGLTVDIQYF. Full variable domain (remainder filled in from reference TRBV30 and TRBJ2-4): SQTIHQWPATLVQPVGSPLSLECTVEGTSNPNLYWYRQAAGRGLQLLFYSVGIGQISSEVPQNLSASRPQDRQFILSSKKLLLSDSGFYLCAFTPGLTVDIQYFGAGTRLSVL.